These 29 T cell receptor beta chains originate from one sample sequenced in a study of post-analysis software for immune sequencing data. The study, taken as a whole, reports: With TRBV5-6, TRBV5-1 and TRBV20-1 included, about five TRBV segments were more frequent in patients than in controls.

The library was made from cDNA and included unique molecular identifiers. TCRdb re-derived calls from the PCR reads in MiXCR, one entry per CDR3 protein. This table holds hundreds of thousands of distinct CDR3 sequences, roughly three fifths found once. Antigen specificity for these receptors is unknown. Input material: blood. The origin of the receptors is a girl between 2 and 10 years old with multiple sclerosis.

The sample holds one count of this clonotype. This sequence joins TRBV7-2 and TRBJ1-1; D gene uncertain. Between the trimmed V and J ends, which lost 5 bases and 0 bases, there was a span of 10 bases. CDR1 SGHTA and CDR2 FQGNSA come from the germline V gene. The CDR3 contains 14 residues. The CDR3 DNA sequence: TGTGCCAGCAGCCCCGGGCACCTGAACACTGAAGCTTTCTTT. The encoded protein is CASSPGHLNTEAFF.

To note about this clonotype: A much more abundant neighbour one base away suggests this may be a read error. V usage is TRBV12-3 or TRBV12-4 and J usage is TRBJ1-1; tentatively, D is TRBD1 (6 bases). Trimming cost V 3 bases and J 6 bases, with 14 bases left between them. This CDR3 spans 14 amino acids. The CDR3 spells CASSLDGGGAEAFF. In nucleotides, the CDR3 is TGTGCCAGCAGTTTGGACGGGGGCGGCGCTGAAGCTTTCTTT.

The chain links TRBV7-2 to TRBJ2-6; D could derive from TRBD1 or TRBD2 (5 bases each). Trimming shortened V by 2 bases and J by 0 bases, and 14 bases separated the two germline ends. There are 18 residues in the CDR3. Germline CDR1 reads SGHTA; CDR2 reads FQGNSA. CDR3 residues: CASSLSLGRHSGANVLTF. The CDR3 coding sequence is TGTGCCAGCAGCTTATCTTTGGGACGGCACTCTGGGGCCAACGTCCTGACTTTC.

This clonotype was found once. The gene calls are TRBV5-1 and TRBJ2-1; D may match TRBD1 or TRBD2 (6 bases each). The CDR3 is 14 residues long. V was shortened by 4 bases and J by 4 bases, with 12 bases between the two germline ends. Germline V gene data show CDR1 as SGHRS and CDR2 as YFSETQ. The CDR3 nucleotides are TGCGCCAGCAGCCCGGACAGCGGGTACAATGAGCAGTTCTTC. This translates into CASSPDSGYNEQFF. The complete variable domain, with remaining parts taken from reference TRBV5-1 and TRBJ2-1, reads KAGVTQTPRYLIKTRGQQVTLSCSPISGHRSVSWYQQTPGQGLQFLFEYFSETQRNKGNFPGRFSGRQFSNSRSEMNVSTLELGDSALYLCASSPDSGYNEQFFGPGTRLTVL.

Turning to this clonotype: The junction shows a germline mismatch at one end, possibly a read error. J is TRBJ2-1 and V is TRBV7-3, with D tentatively TRBD1 or TRBD2 (5 bases each). The CDR3 has 17 amino acids. Per germline, CDR1 SGHTA and CDR2 FQGTGA. CDR3 nucleotides: TGTGCCAGCACCCATAACCCGCCAGGGAGCTCCTACAATGAGCAGGTCTTC. Its translation is CASTHNPPGSSYNEQVF. The variable domain in full, with the rest retrieved from reference TRBV7-3 and TRBJ2-1, is GAGVSQTPSNKVTEKGKYVELRCDPISGHTALYWYRQSLGQGPEFLIYFQGTGAADDSGLPNDRFFAVRPEGSVSTLKIQRTERGDSAVYLCASTHNPPGSSYNEQVFGPGTRLTVL.

There are a few counts of this clonotype. J is TRBJ2-7 and V is TRBV29-1; no clear D gene. CDR1 and CDR2 from the germline V gene are SQVTM and ANQGSEA. The CDR3 loop spans 11 amino acids. Deletions cut 7 bases from V and 12 bases from J, with 19 bases between. The CDR3 sequence: CSAPLLGSSYF. CDR3 bases: TGCAGCGCACCTCTGCTGGGGTCTTCGTACTTC.

The J gene is TRBJ2-5, the V gene TRBV29-1; D remains unclear. Trimming took off 3 bases at V and 1 base at J, with 9 bases between the two ends. CDR1 is SQVTM and CDR2 is ANQGSEA in the germline V gene. The CDR3 runs 13 residues. DNA of the CDR3: TGCAGCGTTGACAGGCCGGTCCAAGAGACCCAGTACTTC. Translation: CSVDRPVQETQYF.

This clonotype is a singleton in its sample. This chain uses TRBV4-1 with TRBJ1-1; 7 bases match TRBD1. CDR1 MGHRA and CDR2 YSYEKL come from the germline V gene. CDR3 length: 16 residues. V lost 3 bases to trimming and J lost 1 base; unmatched junction nucleotides: 8. CDR3 nucleotide sequence: TGCGCCAGCAGCCACTTAATGGGACAGACGAACACTGAAGCTTTCTTT. Translated: CASSHLMGQTNTEAFF.

The rearrangement joins TRBV20-1 to TRBJ2-1, with D perhaps being TRBD1 or TRBD2 (5 bases each). V lost 0 bases and J 7 bases, leaving 16 bases between the germline ends. There are 15 residues in the CDR3. Germline assignment: CDR1 DFQATT and CDR2 SNEGSKA (reference sequence). The CDR3 sequence is CSARDTAAWGNEQFF. For the CDR3, the DNA is TGCAGTGCTAGAGATACGGCAGCATGGGGGAATGAGCAGTTCTTC.

The V gene is TRBV20-1, the J gene TRBJ2-1, with TRBD1 matching 11 bases. V lost 3 bases, J lost 7 bases, and 5 bases stayed unmatched. The CDR3 contains 14 residues. In germline, CDR1 is DFQATT, CDR2 SNEGSKA (reference sequence). The CDR3 DNA follows: TGCAGTGCTAGTTTTTGGGACAGGGGGAATGAGCAGTTCTTC. It is translated as CSASFWDRGNEQFF.

The gene calls are TRBV5-1 and TRBJ2-5; D is ambiguous. The CDR3 has 13 residues. V shed 0 bases and J shed 3 bases, with 6 bases lying between them. Germline loops: CDR1 SGHRS, CDR2 YFSETQ. The CDR3 region is CASSLGMKETQYF. CDR3 sequence (DNA): TGCGCCAGCAGCTTGGGAATGAAAGAGACCCAGTACTTC. The variable domain in full, with the rest retrieved from reference TRBV5-1 and TRBJ2-5, is KAGVTQTPRYLIKTRGQQVTLSCSPISGHRSVSWYQQTPGQGLQFLFEYFSETQRNKGNFPGRFSGRQFSNSRSEMNVSTLELGDSALYLCASSLGMKETQYFGPGTRLLVL.

As for this clonotype: A junction boundary mismatches the germline segment, possibly from a read error. Written as DNA, the CDR3 is TGTGCCAGCAGTGCTGGGACCTCTAACTATGGCTACAACTTC. Translation gives CASSAGTSNYGYNF. The rearrangement links TRBV6-1 to TRBJ1-2, with a tentative D call TRBD1 (5 bases). Germline V CDR1 and CDR2: MNHNS, SASEGT. CDR3 size: 14 residues.

V and J are TRBV3-1 and TRBJ1-4, with a weak D call TRBD1 (5 bases). Trimming removed 4 bases at V and 3 bases at J, with 9 bases between. The CDR3 consists of 14 residues. Germline V CDR1 and CDR2: LGHDT, YNNKEL (reference sequence). CDR3: CASSPRGANEKLFF. CDR3 nucleotides: TGTGCCAGCAGCCCGAGGGGAGCTAATGAAAAACTGTTTTTT.

The rearrangement links TRBV7-2 to TRBJ2-2; no definite D call. The V end was cut by 5 bases, the J end by 7 bases, with 8 bases between. Germline-derived CDR1 and CDR2 are SGHTA and FQGNSA. The CDR3 sequence is 12 residues long. The CDR3 region has the DNA TGTGCCAGCAGCAGTAGTATCGGGGAGCTGTTTTTT. This gives the protein CASSSSIGELFF.

V gene TRBV14 combines with J gene TRBJ2-3, with D possibly being TRBD1 or TRBD2 (5 bases each). This CDR3 comprises 18 residues. Germline assignment: CDR1 SGHDN and CDR2 FVKESK. V was clipped by 0 bases and J by 1 base, with 17 bases between them. The CDR3 protein is CASSQDGLAGGRTDTQYF. DNA for the CDR3: TGTGCCAGCAGCCAAGATGGGCTAGCTGGGGGTCGCACAGATACGCAGTATTTT.

The chain is built from TRBV10-3 and TRBJ2-5, with 7 bases lining up with TRBD1. The J call may be incorrect, as the DNA end agrees better with TRBJ2-7. Germline V gives CDR1 ENHRY, CDR2 SYGVKD. The CDR3 consists of 14 residues. The chain's CDR3 is CAISDSGQSYEQYF. For the CDR3, the DNA is TGTGCCATCAGTGACTCGGGACAGAGCTACGAGCAGTACTTC.

Details on this clonotype: One end of the junction fails to match germline, which may point to a read error. V and J are TRBV4-2 and TRBJ2-5, with TRBD2 as a possible D gene (6 bases). The V gene's germline CDR1 is LGHNA and CDR2 YNFKEQ. The CDR3 runs 14 residues. CDR3 loop: CTSSQGGAQETQYF. The CDR3, as DNA: TGTACCAGCAGCCAAGGCGGGGCCCAAGAGACCCAGTACTTC.

This clonotype was observed a few times. The chain links TRBV5-1 to TRBJ2-4; D remains ambiguous. V lost 4 bases, J lost 4 bases, and 9 bases lay in between. Germline V gene lookup returns CDR1 SGHRS and CDR2 YFSETQ. This CDR3 comprises 13 residues. CDR3 DNA: TGCGCCAGCAGCATCGACCCAAAAAACATTCAGTACTTC. It yields the protein CASSIDPKNIQYF.

This clonotype was seen just once. The chain has TRBV15 and TRBJ2-3; the D is unclear. The CDR3 is 14 amino acids. V lost 0 bases to trimming and J lost 5 bases, with 9 bases between them. Germline lookup yields CDR1 LNHNV and CDR2 YYDKDF (reference sequence). The CDR3 sequence is CATSRDPLKDTQYF. The DNA for the CDR3 is TGTGCCACCAGCAGAGACCCCCTTAAAGATACGCAGTATTTT.

A note on this clonotype: At one boundary the junction diverges from the germline segment, which might be a read error. V and J are TRBV5-1 and TRBJ1-1; tentative D call: TRBD1 (6 bases). This CDR3 is 14 amino acids long. Per the germline V gene, CDR1 is SGHRS and CDR2 is YFSETQ. This chain's CDR3 is CASSLEIRGTVAFF. The CDR3 bases are TGCGCCAGCAGCTTGGAGATTAGGGGGACTGTAGCTTTCTTT.

CDR3 in amino acids: CASRLRLAGDTWNNEQFF. The CDR3 DNA reads TGCGCCAGCAGATTAAGACTAGCGGGGGACACGTGGAACAATGAGCAGTTCTTC. The chain employs TRBV5-1 and TRBJ2-1; TRBD2 matches 12 bases. The V segment lost 5 bases and the J segment 5 bases; nucleotides outside the gene matches: 14. This CDR3 is 18 amino acids long. Per germline, CDR1 SGHRS and CDR2 YFSETQ.

The V and J genes are TRBV6-5 and TRBJ1-2; D gene ambiguous. Trimming took 0 bases from V and 5 from J, leaving 10 bases between them. Germline-derived CDR1 and CDR2 are MNHEY and SVGAGI. This CDR3 has 14 amino acids. The CDR3 coding sequence is TGTGCCAGCAGTTACTCTGCCCTTACTTATGGCTACACCTTC. Translating it yields CASSYSALTYGYTF.

The chain uses TRBV11-2 and TRBJ1-2; possibly TRBD1 for D (6 bases). The germline V gene has CDR1 SGHAT and CDR2 FQNNGV. Trimming left V 6 bases short and J 3 bases short, with 20 bases between. This CDR3 has 16 residues. The chain's CDR3 is CASRSTGRTADYGYTF. The CDR3 region has the DNA TGTGCCAGCAGGTCGACAGGTCGCACCGCGGACTATGGCTACACCTTC.

This clonotype has just one count. This chain connects TRBV29-1 to TRBJ1-1, with a tentative D call TRBD1 (6 bases). The CDR3 spans 13 residues. Germline V gives CDR1 SQVTM, CDR2 ANQGSEA. The V and J ends lost 5 bases and 2 bases respectively, with 12 bases between them. The CDR3 here is CSVMVQGNTEAFF. In DNA form, the CDR3 reads TGCAGCGTTATGGTACAGGGCAACACTGAAGCTTTCTTT.

This clonotype was detected only a few times. The rearrangement links TRBV12-3 or TRBV12-4 to TRBJ2-1; D not certain. The CDR3 spans 13 residues. V lost 0 bases, J lost 8 bases, and 8 bases lay in between. The CDR3 nucleotides are TGTGCCAGCAGTTTAGCGAATCGGTATGAGCAGTTCTTC. It specifies CASSLANRYEQFF.

The J gene is TRBJ1-2, the V gene TRBV27; 11 bases are shared with TRBD1. Losses at the gene ends were 5 bases for V and 2 bases for J; bases not matched to a gene: 7. The CDR3 extends over 16 amino acids. The germline gives CDR1 MNHEY, CDR2 SMNVEV (reference sequence). CDR3 nucleotides: TGTGCCAGCAGTATTGGACAGGGGGCCTCCAACTATGGCTACACCTTC. Residues: CASSIGQGASNYGYTF.

The V gene is TRBV7-2, the J gene TRBJ2-1; 14 bases map to TRBD2. This CDR3 comprises 17 residues. V lost 4 bases, J lost 6 bases, and 8 bases stayed unmatched. The germline V gene has CDR1 SGHTA and CDR2 FQGNSA. CDR3: CASSSQLTSGRVNEQFF. The DNA of the CDR3 is TGTGCCAGCAGCTCTCAATTGACTAGCGGGAGGGTCAATGAGCAGTTCTTC. The full variable domain, with the rest looked up from reference TRBV7-2 and TRBJ2-1, is GAGVSQSPSNKVTEKGKDVELRCDPISGHTALYWYRQSLGQGLEFLIYFQGNSAPDKSGLPSDRFSAERTGGSVSTLTIQRTQQEDSAVYLCASSSQLTSGRVNEQFFGPGTRLTVL.

This clonotype has just one count. The rearrangement links TRBV6-5 to TRBJ2-1; TRBD1 might be the D (5 bases). CDR3 length: 14 amino acids. Germline assignment: CDR1 MNHEY and CDR2 SVGAGI. V was pared by 2 bases and J by 10 bases, with 15 bases between. The CDR3 is CASSYVPQGGEQFF. DNA for the CDR3: TGTGCCAGCAGTTACGTCCCGCAGGGTGGAGAGCAGTTCTTC.

The sample holds one count of this clonotype. This chain uses TRBV27 with TRBJ1-2, with 9 bases identical to TRBD1. CDR1 and CDR2 from the germline V gene are MNHEY and SMNVEV (reference sequence). This CDR3 is built from 15 residues. Trimming at V came to 4 bases and at J to 4 bases, leaving 7 bases not matched to a gene. CDR3 nucleotide sequence: TGTGCCAGCAGTTCGGGACAGGGACGGACCTATGGCTACACCTTC. Translated, it gives CASSSGQGRTYGYTF.